One sample yielded the 28 T cell receptor beta chains listed below, sequenced in a study of blood T cells in healthy people across ages. Using a J-beta primer mix together with a sample-barcoded 5' primer, a second PCR was run for about 7 to 12 cycles. TCRdb itself ran the 5' RACE reads through MiXCR, one entry per CDR3 protein. This table holds 1.5 million to 2 million distinct CDR3 sequences, over 25% found once. Sequenced material: blood. These receptors all come from a woman in her thirties in good health.

In the case of this clonotype: Mismatch with germline at one junction end may stem from a read error. V gene TRBV4-3 combines with J gene TRBJ2-5, with 10 bases fitting TRBD2. The DNA end favors TRBJ2-7, so the J call may be wrong. The germline V gene has CDR1 LGHNA and CDR2 YSLEER. The CDR3 length is 15 residues. The CDR3 loop is CAGSQERTSGYEQYF. CDR3 coding DNA: TGCGCCGGCAGCCAAGAAAGGACTAGCGGCTACGAGCAGTACTTC.

The table lists this clonotype with a few counts. The chain combines TRBV6-5 with TRBJ2-5, with 16 bases lining up with TRBD2. The CDR3 has 16 amino acids. The V gene's germline CDR1 is MNHEY and CDR2 SVGAGI. V lost 5 bases to trimming and J lost 11 bases; unmatched junction nucleotides: 11. CDR3 sequence reads: CASSRPGLAGGNEQYF. The CDR3 DNA follows: TGTGCCAGCAGTAGACCGGGACTAGCGGGAGGGAATGAGCAGTACTTC.

The rearrangement uses TRBV27 and TRBJ1-2, with D uncertain. Germline V CDR1 and CDR2: MNHEY, SMNVEV (reference sequence). V was cut by 6 bases and J by 0 bases, with 17 bases left in between. The CDR3 runs 16 residues. CDR3 residues: CASSPSSGTANYGYTF. The CDR3 DNA reads TGTGCCAGCAGCCCCAGTTCAGGCACCGCTAACTATGGCTACACCTTC.

The chain carries TRBV9 and TRBJ2-7; no clear D. The CDR3 is 15 residues long. Germline CDR1 is SGDLS and CDR2 is YYNGEE. The V end lost 0 bases, the J end lost 5 bases, and 15 bases lay between the germline ends. CDR3 nucleotides: TGTGCCAGCAGCGTAGTCCCCGCTCCGTCGGACGAGCAGTACTTC. Its protein product is CASSVVPAPSDEQYF.

The chain uses TRBV29-1 and TRBJ2-1; D is perhaps TRBD1 or TRBD2 (6 bases each). Germline CDR1 and CDR2: SQVTM and ANQGSEA. The CDR3 contains 14 residues. The CDR3 region has the DNA TGCAGAGCGGGCTCGGGACCGGGGACAAGGGAGCAGTTCTTC. Encoded protein: CRAGSGPGTREQFF.

The V and J genes are TRBV24-1 and TRBJ2-5; D is uncertain. Trimming removed 0 bases from V and 1 base from J, with 5 bases in between. There are 14 residues in the CDR3. Per germline, CDR1 KGHDR and CDR2 SFDVKD. The CDR3 loop reads CATSDLASQETQYF. The CDR3 DNA follows: TGTGCCACCAGTGATTTGGCTAGCCAAGAGACCCAGTACTTC.

With regard to this clonotype: A much bigger clone sits one base away, suggesting this may be a read error. This chain links TRBV6-4 with TRBJ2-1; D uncertain. The CDR3 contains 13 residues. The V gene lost 4 bases and the J gene lost 10 bases, with 14 bases spanning the gap. Germline CDR1 reads MRHNA; CDR2 reads SNTAGT. CDR3 sequence: CASSVSGPEEQFF. DNA of the CDR3: TGTGCCAGCAGTGTTTCAGGCCCTGAGGAGCAGTTCTTC.

This chain connects TRBV7-6 to TRBJ1-3, with D perhaps TRBD1 (5 bases). The V gene's germline CDR1 is SGHVS and CDR2 FNYEAQ. The CDR3 has 14 residues. The V end lost 5 bases, the J end lost 3 bases, and 11 bases lay between the germline ends. The chain's CDR3 is CASSRGTSGNTIYF. CDR3 DNA sequence: TGTGCCAGCAGCCGAGGGACGAGTGGAAACACCATATATTTT.

This rearrangement joins TRBV5-1 to TRBJ1-2, with D unclear. Trimming pared 1 base from V and 6 bases from J, leaving 10 bases between. The germline V gene encodes CDR1 SGHRS and CDR2 YFSETQ. The CDR3 runs 13 residues. Written as DNA, the CDR3 is TGCGCCAGCAGCTTGTCGGCACGGAATGGCTACACCTTC. Residues: CASSLSARNGYTF.

Regarding this clonotype: This may arise from a read error, as a much more abundant clone is one base away. This chain uses TRBV5-5 with TRBJ1-4, with a tentative D call TRBD1 (5 bases). CDR1 SGHKS and CDR2 YYEKEE come from the germline V gene (reference sequence). The CDR3 sequence is 16 residues long. The CDR3 protein is CASSPRQPTTNEKRFF. CDR3 nucleotides: TGTGCCAGCAGCCCTCGACAGCCAACAACTAATGAAAAACGGTTTTTT.

The V and J genes are TRBV14 and TRBJ1-2; D is uncertain. The CDR3 extends over 13 amino acids. Germline V gene data show CDR1 as SGHDN and CDR2 as FVKESK. V lost 3 bases and J lost 7, with 12 bases in between. The CDR3 DNA reads TGTGCCAGCAGCCATTCCACCTTTCTTGGCTACACCTTC. Encoded protein: CASSHSTFLGYTF. Based on the CDR3 plus reference TRBV14 and TRBJ1-2, the full variable domain is EAGVTQFPSHSVIEKGQTVTLRCDPISGHDNLYWYRRVMGKEIKFLLHFVKESKQDESGMPNNRFLAERTGGTYSTLKVQPAELEDSGVYFCASSHSTFLGYTFGSGTRLTVV.

This clonotype was observed a handful of times. The chain recombines TRBV11-2 with TRBJ2-7, with D possibly matching TRBD2 (7 bases). The CDR3 sequence is 15 residues long. CDR1 is SGHAT and CDR2 is FQNNGV in the germline V gene. V dropped 7 bases and J dropped 2 bases, with 18 bases sitting between them. The CDR3 here is CASISARGGPYEQYF. The CDR3 nucleotides read TGTGCCAGCATCTCGGCGAGGGGGGGACCCTACGAGCAGTACTTC.

Details on this clonotype: This sequence may be a read error, since a much larger clone differs from it by one base. The DNA of the CDR3 is TGTGCCAGCAGCTCCCGGGACACCTATGGCTACACCTTC. Its protein product is CASSSRDTYGYTF. The chain combines TRBV7-9 with TRBJ1-2, with D tentatively TRBD1 (6 bases). V gave up 4 bases and J gave up 4 bases, with 10 bases separating them. Germline-derived CDR1 and CDR2 are SEHNR and FQNEAQ (reference sequence). The CDR3 runs 13 residues.

This clonotype was recorded at least ten times. V gene TRBV3-1 combines with J gene TRBJ2-5, with D unclear. V was pared by 0 bases and J by 4 bases, with 15 bases between. CDR3 size: 16 residues. Germline CDR1 and CDR2: LGHDT and YNNKEL (reference sequence). The CDR3 DNA reads as TGTGCCAGCAGCCAAGATACGGGTTTGGAACCAGAGACCCAGTACTTC. This sequence encodes CASSQDTGLEPETQYF.

As regards this clonotype: The junction and the germline gene differ at one end; a read error may be behind it. The gene calls are TRBV6-1 and TRBJ2-6; possible D gene TRBD2, 5 bases. The CDR3 spans 17 residues. CDR1 and CDR2 from the germline V gene are MNHNS and SASEGT. The CDR3: CASRTLDSNSGTNVLTF. Here the CDR3 DNA reads TGTGCCAGTAGGACCCTGGACTCCAACTCTGGGACCAACGTCCTGACTTTC.

The genes are TRBV20-1 and TRBJ2-5; 9 bases agree with TRBD2. The CDR3 extends over 14 amino acids. V was pared by 3 bases and J by 11 bases, with 13 bases of the junction left unmatched. The germline V gene has CDR1 DFQATT and CDR2 SNEGSKA (reference sequence). DNA for the CDR3: TGCAGTGCTAGGGGTAGCGGGGGTAACAATGAGCAGTACTTC. This translates into CSARGSGGNNEQYF.

The chain uses TRBV6-5 and TRBJ1-5; the match to TRBD1 covers 7 bases. Germline-derived CDR1 and CDR2 are MNHEY and SVGAGI. After removal of 5 bases from V and 6 bases from J, the junction contained 7 bases not matched to a gene. The CDR3 consists of 14 residues. This chain's CDR3 is CASSQRQGAQPQHF. The CDR3 DNA reads as TGTGCCAGCAGTCAACGACAGGGTGCTCAGCCCCAGCATTTT.

This chain joins TRBV20-1 and TRBJ2-7; 9 bases map to TRBD2. The CDR3 totals 15 residues. CDR1 and CDR2 from the germline V gene are DFQATT and SNEGSKA (reference sequence). Trimming cost V 3 bases and J 2 bases; bases outside gene matches: 8. The CDR3 nucleotides read TGCAGTGCTAGCGACCAGCGGGGGGCCCCCTACGAGCAGTACTTC. Translated: CSASDQRGAPYEQYF.

The gene calls are TRBV30 and TRBJ2-1; tentative D call: TRBD2 (5 bases). The CDR3 is 15 residues long. V lost 5 bases to trimming and J lost 0 bases, with 14 bases between them. CDR1 is GTSNPN, CDR2 SVGIG, per germline (reference sequence). In DNA form, the CDR3 reads TGTGCCTGGGAGGGCGTGGAGGTCTCCTACAATGAGCAGTTCTTC. Protein sequence: CAWEGVEVSYNEQFF.

The chain links TRBV16 to TRBJ2-7; perhaps D is TRBD1 or TRBD2 (6 bases each). This CDR3 region has 16 residues. CDR1 and CDR2 (germline): KGHSY, FQNENV. V was cut by 6 bases and J by 2 bases, with 20 bases left in between. CDR3 protein: CASSPGEGGLAYEQYF. The CDR3 nucleotides are TGTGCCAGCAGTCCCGGTGAGGGGGGCTTAGCCTACGAGCAGTACTTC.

This clonotype was seen more than once but under ten times. This sequence joins TRBV20-1 and TRBJ2-3; 8 bases align to TRBD2. Per germline, CDR1 DFQATT and CDR2 SNEGSKA (reference sequence). This CDR3 region has 15 residues. The V and J ends lost 6 bases and 5 bases, in that order; junction bases with no gene match: 13. For the CDR3, the DNA is TGCAGTGCCCACCAAGGAGCGGGAGTTTTAGATACGCAGTATTTT. Protein: CSAHQGAGVLDTQYF.

The chain has TRBV20-1 and TRBJ2-3; possibly TRBD1 or TRBD2 for D (5 bases each). Trimming pared 0 bases from V and 7 bases from J, leaving 20 bases between. Germline V gives CDR1 DFQATT, CDR2 SNEGSKA (reference sequence). The CDR3 is 16 amino acids. The CDR3 sequence is CSARDTGRGPRNTQYF. The CDR3 DNA reads as TGCAGTGCTAGAGATACGGGACGGGGCCCAAGAAATACGCAGTATTTT.

This clonotype has more than one count but fewer than ten. One junction end does not reproduce the germline sequence, and a read error may be involved. The chain employs TRBV18 and TRBJ2-7; tentative D call: TRBD1 (7 bases). There are 15 residues in the CDR3. Per germline, CDR1 KGHSH and CDR2 LQKENI. CDR3 nucleotides: TGTGCCAGCTCCCGCTCGCGGGACAGCTCCTGCGAGCAGTACTTC. It specifies CASSRSRDSSCEQYF.

The genes are TRBV7-2 and TRBJ2-4, with a weak D call TRBD1 (6 bases). The tail of the sequence fits TRBJ2-5 better, so the J call may be wrong. Looked up from germline, CDR1 is SGHTA and CDR2 is FQGNSA. CDR3 length equals 13 residues. This chain's CDR3 is CASSKQGPETQYF. The CDR3 DNA follows: TGTGCCAGCAGCAAACAGGGCCCAGAGACCCAGTACTTC.

The chain employs TRBV6-5 and TRBJ2-2, with 8 nucleotides matching TRBD1. Trimming took 6 bases from V and 1 from J; bases not matched to a gene: 4. CDR3 length: 15 amino acids. The V gene's germline CDR1 is MNHEY and CDR2 SVGAGI. The CDR3 nucleotides are TGTGCCAGCAGGAGACAGGGGCTGAACACCGGGGAGCTGTTTTTT. It is translated as CASRRQGLNTGELFF.

V usage is TRBV6-2 or TRBV6-3 and J usage is TRBJ1-5, with 8 bases matching TRBD1. V lost 5 bases to trimming and J lost 6 bases; unmatched junction nucleotides: 6. Germline V gene lookup returns CDR1 MNHEY and CDR2 SVGEGT. This CDR3 has 14 amino acids. The CDR3 is CASSEGQGRQPQHF. CDR3 coding DNA: TGTGCCAGCAGTGAAGGACAGGGCCGTCAGCCCCAGCATTTT.

This clonotype appeared many times. This sequence joins TRBV10-2 and TRBJ2-1; the match to TRBD1 covers 10 bases. This CDR3 is 14 amino acids long. The ends lost 7 bases at V and 3 bases at J; junction bases unmatched: 3. Germline CDR1 is WSHSY and CDR2 is SAAADI. CDR3 in amino acids: CASMGTGVYNEQFF. The CDR3 nucleotides read TGCGCCAGCATGGGGACAGGGGTCTACAATGAGCAGTTCTTC.

V and J are TRBV7-2 and TRBJ1-2; no definite D call. Germline V gives CDR1 SGHTA, CDR2 FQGNSA. V shed 5 bases and J shed 8 bases, with 12 bases lying between them. The CDR3 is 12 residues long. This CDR3 reads CASSPRNRGYTF. CDR3 DNA: TGTGCCAGCAGCCCGCGGAACCGGGGCTACACCTTC.